Listed below are T cell receptor beta chains from one sample, sequenced in a study of CD4+ T cells in melanoma. Sequenced by immunoSEQ multiplex PCR; TCRdb stores in-frame clones only, minus some. In the table there are some 21,000 clones, around 79% of which are singletons. The sample consisted of cells from a culture (not recorded whether cultured in vitro). These receptors all stem from a human donor with melanoma. CDR3s include the opening cysteine and the closing phenylalanine or tryptophan. Fields, in order: CDR3 protein, V gene, J gene.

CASSQTGGNSYEQYF,TRBV2,TRBJ2-7
CASSLSINYGYTF,TRBV5-1,TRBJ1-2
CASSYGQINQPQHF,TRBV6-5,TRBJ1-5
CASSPKPNTGELFF,TRBV18,TRBJ2-2
CAWSRNSGDPLYF,TRBV30,TRBJ2-5
CASSLALRETQYF,TRBV5-1,TRBJ2-5
CAWSAGRQETQYF,TRBV30,TRBJ2-5
CASSFGGQGEQYF,TRBV7-9,TRBJ2-7
CASSVQQGAGVGYTF,TRBV2,TRBJ1-2
CASGFFAGQGAYEQYF,TRBV12-5,TRBJ2-7
CASTQRGGGGVQGGELFF,TRBV11-2,TRBJ2-2
CAWTGRAVGSEAFF,TRBV30,TRBJ1-1
CAWSGQGGEKLFF,TRBV30,TRBJ1-4
CASNGGVNQPQHF,TRBV6-1,TRBJ1-5
CASSLNRGRTGELFF,TRBV7-8,TRBJ2-2
CASSFPLRGSWDMNTEAFF,TRBV7-9,TRBJ1-1